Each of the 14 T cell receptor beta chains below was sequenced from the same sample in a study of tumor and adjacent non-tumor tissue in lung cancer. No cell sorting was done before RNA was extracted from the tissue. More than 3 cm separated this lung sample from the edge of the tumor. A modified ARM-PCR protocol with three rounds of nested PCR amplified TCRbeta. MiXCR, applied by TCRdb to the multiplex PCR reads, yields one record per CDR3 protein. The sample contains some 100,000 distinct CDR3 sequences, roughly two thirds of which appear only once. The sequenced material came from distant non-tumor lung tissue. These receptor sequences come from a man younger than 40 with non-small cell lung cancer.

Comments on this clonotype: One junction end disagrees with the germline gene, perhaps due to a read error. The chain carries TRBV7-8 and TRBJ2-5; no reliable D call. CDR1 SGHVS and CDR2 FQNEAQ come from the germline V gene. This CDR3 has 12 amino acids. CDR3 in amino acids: CASSLGIETQYF. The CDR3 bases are TGTGCCAGCAGCTTGGGGATAGAGACACAGTACTTC. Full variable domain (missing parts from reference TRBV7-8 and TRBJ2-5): GAGVSQSPRYKVAKRGQDVALRCDPISGHVSLFWYQQALGQGPEFLTYFQNEAQLDKSGLPSDRFFAERPEGSVSTLKIQRTQQEDSAVYLCASSLGIETQYFGPGTRLLVL.

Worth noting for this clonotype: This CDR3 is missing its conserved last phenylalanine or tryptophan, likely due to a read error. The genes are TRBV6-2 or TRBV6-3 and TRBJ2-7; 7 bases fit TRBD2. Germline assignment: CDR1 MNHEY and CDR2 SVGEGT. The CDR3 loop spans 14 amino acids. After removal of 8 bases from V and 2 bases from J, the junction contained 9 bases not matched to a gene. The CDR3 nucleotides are TGTGCCAGCGGTGACCTAGCGGAGACCTACGAGCAGTACATC. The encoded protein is CASGDLAETYEQYI.

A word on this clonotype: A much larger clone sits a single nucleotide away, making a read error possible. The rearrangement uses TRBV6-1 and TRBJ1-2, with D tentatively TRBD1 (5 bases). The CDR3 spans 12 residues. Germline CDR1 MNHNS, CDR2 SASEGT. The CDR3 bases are TGTGCCAACAGTGAATGGGGGGGGGGCTACACCTTC. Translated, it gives CANSEWGGGYTF.

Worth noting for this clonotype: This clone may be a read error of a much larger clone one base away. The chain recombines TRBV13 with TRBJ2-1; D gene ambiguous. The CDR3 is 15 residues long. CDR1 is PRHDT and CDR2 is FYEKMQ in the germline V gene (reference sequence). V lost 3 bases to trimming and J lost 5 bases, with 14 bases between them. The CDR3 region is CASSFAPLANNEQFF. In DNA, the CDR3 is TGTGCCAGCAGCTTTGCCCCGCTGGCAAACAATGAGCAGTTCTTC.

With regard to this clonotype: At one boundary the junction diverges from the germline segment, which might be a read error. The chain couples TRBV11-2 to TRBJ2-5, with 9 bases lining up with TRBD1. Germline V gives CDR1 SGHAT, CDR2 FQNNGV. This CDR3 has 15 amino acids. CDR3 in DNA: TGCGCCAGCAGCTCCCGACAGGGGGTTACAGAGACCAAGTACTTC. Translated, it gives CASSSRQGVTETKYF.

CDR3 nucleotides: TGCAGCGTTGAAGGGCAGTTGGGGGAGACCCTCTACTTC. Protein sequence: CSVEGQLGETLYF. This chain connects TRBV29-1 to TRBJ2-5, with D possibly called TRBD1 or TRBD2 (5 bases each). The germline V gene has CDR1 SQVTM and CDR2 ANQGSEA. The CDR3 sequence is 13 residues long. The V end was cut by 1 base, the J end by 14 bases, with 20 bases between.

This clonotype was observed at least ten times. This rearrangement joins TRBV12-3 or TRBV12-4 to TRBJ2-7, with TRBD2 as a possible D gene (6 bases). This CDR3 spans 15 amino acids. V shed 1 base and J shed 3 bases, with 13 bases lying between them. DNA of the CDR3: TGTGCCAGCAGTTTAGTAGTGCAGGGAGGCTACGAGCAGTACTTC. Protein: CASSLVVQGGYEQYF.

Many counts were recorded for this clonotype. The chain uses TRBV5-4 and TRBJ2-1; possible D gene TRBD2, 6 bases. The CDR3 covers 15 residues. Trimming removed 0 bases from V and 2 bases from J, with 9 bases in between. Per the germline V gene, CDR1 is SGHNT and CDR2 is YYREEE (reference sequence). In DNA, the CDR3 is TGTGCCAGCAGCTTGGAGGAGGGAACCTACAATGAGCAGTTCTTC. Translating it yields CASSLEEGTYNEQFF.

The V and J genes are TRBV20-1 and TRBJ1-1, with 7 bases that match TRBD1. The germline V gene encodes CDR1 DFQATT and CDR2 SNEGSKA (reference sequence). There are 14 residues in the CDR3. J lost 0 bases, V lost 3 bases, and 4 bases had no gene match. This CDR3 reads CSASPTGVNTEAFF. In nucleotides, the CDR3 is TGCAGTGCTAGTCCTACAGGGGTGAACACTGAAGCTTTCTTT.

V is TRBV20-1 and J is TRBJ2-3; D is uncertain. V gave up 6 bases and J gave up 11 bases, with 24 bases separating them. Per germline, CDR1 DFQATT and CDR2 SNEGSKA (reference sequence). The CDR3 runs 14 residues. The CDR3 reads CSAPEGRNPTMQYF. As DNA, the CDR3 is TGCAGTGCCCCGGAAGGCAGAAACCCGACCATGCAGTATTTT.

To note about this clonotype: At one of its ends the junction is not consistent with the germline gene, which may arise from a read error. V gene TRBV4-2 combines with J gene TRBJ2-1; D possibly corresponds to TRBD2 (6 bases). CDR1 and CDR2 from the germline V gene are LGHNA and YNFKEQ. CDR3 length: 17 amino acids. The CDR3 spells CAGSHTQVGGSYNEQFF. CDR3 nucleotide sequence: TGTGCCGGCAGCCATACTCAAGTGGGGGGCTCCTACAATGAGCAGTTCTTC.

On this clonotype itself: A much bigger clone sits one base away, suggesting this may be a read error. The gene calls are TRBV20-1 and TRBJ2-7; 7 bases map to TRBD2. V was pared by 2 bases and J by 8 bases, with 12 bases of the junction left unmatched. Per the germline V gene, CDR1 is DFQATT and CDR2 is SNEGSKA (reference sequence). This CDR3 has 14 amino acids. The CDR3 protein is CSARQTGGPFKQYF. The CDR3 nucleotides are TGCAGTGCTAGACAAACGGGAGGTCCCTTCAAGCAGTACTTC.

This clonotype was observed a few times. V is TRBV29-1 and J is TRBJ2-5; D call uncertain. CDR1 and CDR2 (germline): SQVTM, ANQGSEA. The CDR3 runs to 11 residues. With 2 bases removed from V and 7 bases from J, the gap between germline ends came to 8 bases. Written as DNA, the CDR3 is TGCAGCGTTGAAATGCTTGTGACCCAGTACTTC. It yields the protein CSVEMLVTQYF.

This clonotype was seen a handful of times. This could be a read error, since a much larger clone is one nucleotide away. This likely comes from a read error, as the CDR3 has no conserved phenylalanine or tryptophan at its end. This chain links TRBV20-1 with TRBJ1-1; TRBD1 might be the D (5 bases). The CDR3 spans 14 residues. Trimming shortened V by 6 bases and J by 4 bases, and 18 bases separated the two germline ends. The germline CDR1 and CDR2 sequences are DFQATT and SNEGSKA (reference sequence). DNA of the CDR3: TGCAGTGCCCGACCGACAGATGCGGTCACTGAAGCTTTCTTA. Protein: CSARPTDAVTEAFL.